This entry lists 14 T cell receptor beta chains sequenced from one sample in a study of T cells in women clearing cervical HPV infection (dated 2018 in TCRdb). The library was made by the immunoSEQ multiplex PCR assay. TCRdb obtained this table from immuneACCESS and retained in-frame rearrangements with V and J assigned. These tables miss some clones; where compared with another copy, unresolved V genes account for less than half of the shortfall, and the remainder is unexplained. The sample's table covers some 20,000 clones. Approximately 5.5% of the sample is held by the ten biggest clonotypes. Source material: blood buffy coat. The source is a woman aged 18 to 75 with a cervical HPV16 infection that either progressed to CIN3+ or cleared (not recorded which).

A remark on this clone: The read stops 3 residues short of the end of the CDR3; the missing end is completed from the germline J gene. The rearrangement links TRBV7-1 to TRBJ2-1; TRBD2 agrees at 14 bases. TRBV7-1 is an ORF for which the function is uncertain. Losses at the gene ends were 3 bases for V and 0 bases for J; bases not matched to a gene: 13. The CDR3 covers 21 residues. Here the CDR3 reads CASSSPSGTSGGPASYNEQFF. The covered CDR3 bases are TGTGCCAGCAGCTCCCCCTCCGGGACTAGCGGGGGACCCGCCTCCTACAATGAG.

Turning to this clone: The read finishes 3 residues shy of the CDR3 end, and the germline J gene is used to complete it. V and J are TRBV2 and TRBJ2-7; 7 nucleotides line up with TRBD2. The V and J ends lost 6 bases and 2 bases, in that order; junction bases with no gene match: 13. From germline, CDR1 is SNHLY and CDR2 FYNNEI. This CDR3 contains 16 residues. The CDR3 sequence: CASSEILARNTYEQYF. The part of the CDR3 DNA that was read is TGTGCCAGCAGCGAGATACTAGCGAGGAACACCTACGAG.

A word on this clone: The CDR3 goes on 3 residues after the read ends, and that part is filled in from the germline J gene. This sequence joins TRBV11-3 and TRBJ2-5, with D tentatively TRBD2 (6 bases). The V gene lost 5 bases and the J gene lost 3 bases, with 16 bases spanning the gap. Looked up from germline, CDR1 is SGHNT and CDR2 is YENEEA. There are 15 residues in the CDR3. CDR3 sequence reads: CASSPGVAVKETQYF. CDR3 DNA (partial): TGTGCCAGCAGCCCCGGTGTAGCGGTCAAAGAGACC.

CDR3 region: CSATVEPGETQYF. CDR3 bases read: TGCAGTGCTACGGTGGAACCAGGGGAGACC. The chain is built from TRBV20-1 and TRBJ2-5; a weak D match, TRBD1 (5 bases). Read coverage stops 3 residues before the CDR3 terminus; the germline J gene supplies the remainder. The germline V and J ends were trimmed by 4 bases and 5 bases, with 14 bases remaining between them. The germline V gene has CDR1 DFQATT and CDR2 SNEGSKA (reference sequence). The length of the CDR3 is 13 residues.

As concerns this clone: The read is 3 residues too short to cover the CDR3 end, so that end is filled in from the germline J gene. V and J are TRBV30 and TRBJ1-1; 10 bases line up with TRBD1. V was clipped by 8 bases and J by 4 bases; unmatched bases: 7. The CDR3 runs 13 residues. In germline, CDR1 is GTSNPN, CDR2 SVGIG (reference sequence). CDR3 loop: CAGDRGRVTEAFF. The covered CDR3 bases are TGTGCCGGAGACAGGGGGCGTGTCACTGAA.

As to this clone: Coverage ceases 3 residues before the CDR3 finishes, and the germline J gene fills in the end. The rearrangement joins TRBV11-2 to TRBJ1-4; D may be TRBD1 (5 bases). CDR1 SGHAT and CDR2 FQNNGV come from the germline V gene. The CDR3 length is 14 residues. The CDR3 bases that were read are TGTGCCAGCAGCTTAGTGCAGGGAAATTCACCA. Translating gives CASSLVQGNSP. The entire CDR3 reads CASSLVQGNSPLFF.

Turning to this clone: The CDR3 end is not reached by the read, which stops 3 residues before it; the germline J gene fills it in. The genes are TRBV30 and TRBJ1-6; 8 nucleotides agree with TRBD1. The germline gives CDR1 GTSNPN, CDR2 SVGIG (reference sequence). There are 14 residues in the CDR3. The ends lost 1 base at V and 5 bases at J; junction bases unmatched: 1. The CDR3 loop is CAWSAGQDNSPLHF. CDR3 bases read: TGTGCCTGGAGTGCGGGACAGGATAATTCACCC.

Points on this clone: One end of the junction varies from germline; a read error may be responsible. The CDR3 sequence: CASSQVDRGGSPGELFF. The covered CDR3 bases are TGCGCCAGCAGCCAAGTTGACAGGGGGGGGTCTCCCGGGGAG. The chain uses TRBV4-2 and TRBJ2-2; 9 bases align to TRBD1. Coverage ceases 3 residues before the CDR3 finishes, and the germline J gene fills in the end. CDR1 is LGHNA and CDR2 is YNFKEQ in the germline V gene. This CDR3 has 17 amino acids.

The CDR3 bases that were read are TGCGCCAGCAGCTTGGGAGCGGGGGAGGGGGTGAACACTGAA. This encodes CASSLGAGEGVNTE. The full CDR3 is CASSLGAGEGVNTEAFF. V and J are TRBV5-1 and TRBJ1-1, with a possible D match to TRBD1 (6 bases). Sequencing ends 3 residues short of the CDR3 end; the germline J gene provides the rest. The CDR3 loop spans 17 amino acids. Germline-derived CDR1 and CDR2 are SGHRS and YFSETQ. Trimming left V 0 bases short and J 0 bases short, with 15 bases between. The whole variable domain, remainder taken from reference TRBV5-1 and TRBJ1-1, is KAGVTQTPRYLIKTRGQQVTLSCSPISGHRSVSWYQQTPGQGLQFLFEYFSETQRNKGNFPGRFSGRQFSNSRSEMNVSTLELGDSALYLCASSLGAGEGVNTEAFFGQGTRLTVV.

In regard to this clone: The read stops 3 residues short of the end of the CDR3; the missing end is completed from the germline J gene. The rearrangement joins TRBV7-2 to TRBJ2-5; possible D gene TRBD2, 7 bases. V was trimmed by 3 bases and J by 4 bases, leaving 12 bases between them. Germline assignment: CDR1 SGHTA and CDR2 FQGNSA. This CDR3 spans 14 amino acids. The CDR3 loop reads CASSFPGGAETQYF. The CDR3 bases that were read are TGTGCCAGCAGCTTCCCTGGGGGGGCAGAGACC.

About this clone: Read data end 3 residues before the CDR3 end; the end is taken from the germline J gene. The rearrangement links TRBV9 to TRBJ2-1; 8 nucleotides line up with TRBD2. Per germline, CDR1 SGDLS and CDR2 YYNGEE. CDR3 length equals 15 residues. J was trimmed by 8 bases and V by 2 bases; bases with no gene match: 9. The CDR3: CASSVAASGSDEQFF. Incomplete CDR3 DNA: TGTGCCAGCAGCGTTGCGGCTAGCGGGTCTGATGAG.

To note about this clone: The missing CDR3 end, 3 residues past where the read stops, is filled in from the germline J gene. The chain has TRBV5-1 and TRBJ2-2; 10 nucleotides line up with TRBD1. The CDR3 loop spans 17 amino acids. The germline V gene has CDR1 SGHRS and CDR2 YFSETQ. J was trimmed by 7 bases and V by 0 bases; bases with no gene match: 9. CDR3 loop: CASSLALGQGGDGELFF. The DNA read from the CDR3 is TGCGCCAGCAGCTTGGCTCTTGGACAGGGGGGTGACGGGGAG. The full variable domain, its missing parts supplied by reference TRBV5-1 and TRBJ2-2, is KAGVTQTPRYLIKTRGQQVTLSCSPISGHRSVSWYQQTPGQGLQFLFEYFSETQRNKGNFPGRFSGRQFSNSRSEMNVSTLELGDSALYLCASSLALGQGGDGELFFGEGSRLTVL.

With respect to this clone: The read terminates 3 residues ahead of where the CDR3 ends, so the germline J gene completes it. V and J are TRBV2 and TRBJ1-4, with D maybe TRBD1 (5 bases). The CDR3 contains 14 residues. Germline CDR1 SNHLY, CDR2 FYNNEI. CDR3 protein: CASSEAGAASPLFF. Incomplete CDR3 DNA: TGTGCCAGCAGTGAAGCAGGGGCGGCTTCACCA. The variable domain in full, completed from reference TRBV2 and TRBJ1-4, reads EPEVTQTPSHQVTQMGQEVILRCVPISNHLYFYWYRQILGQKVEFLVSFYNNEISEKSEIFDDQFSVERPDGSNFTLKIRSTKLEDSAMYFCASSEAGAASPLFFGSGTQLSVL.

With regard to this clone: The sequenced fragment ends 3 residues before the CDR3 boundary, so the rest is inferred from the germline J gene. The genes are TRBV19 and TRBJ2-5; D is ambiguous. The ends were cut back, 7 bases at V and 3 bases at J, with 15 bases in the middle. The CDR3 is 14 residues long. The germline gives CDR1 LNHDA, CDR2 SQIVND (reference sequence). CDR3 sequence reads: CASKAEPLKETQYF. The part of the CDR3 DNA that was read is TGTGCCAGTAAGGCTGAACCTCTGAAAGAGACC.